What follows are 23 T cell receptor beta chains derived from one specimen sequenced in a study of T cell repertoires in cytomegalovirus infection. One entry per CDR3 protein, called by TCRdb with MiXCR from the reads. The data show about half a million distinct CDR3 sequences, with 30% to 40% seen just once and 15% to 20% held by the top ten. These TCRs are of unknown antigen specificity. Sample: cultured PBMCs, taken from culture after CMV antigen stimulation. These receptors originate from a human donor in good health (CMV status not recorded). Some clones in this sample may be carry-over from other donors' samples.

This clonotype was seen ten or more times. The chain carries TRBV7-8 and TRBJ2-1, with D unclear. The CDR3 extends over 13 amino acids. Looked up from germline, CDR1 is SGHVS and CDR2 is FQNEAQ. With 4 bases removed from V and 3 bases from J, the gap between germline ends came to 7 bases. The CDR3 loop reads CASSSQNYNEQFF. The CDR3 DNA follows: TGTGCCAGCAGCTCGCAAAACTACAATGAGCAGTTCTTC.

This chain connects TRBV6-5 to TRBJ2-5; 15 nucleotides align to TRBD2. Germline V gene lookup returns CDR1 MNHEY and CDR2 SVGAGI. The CDR3 extends over 16 amino acids. V dropped 6 bases and J dropped 5; count of bases not matched to a gene: 7. In DNA form, the CDR3 reads TGTGCCAGCAGACGGGGGACTAGCGGGAGGAGCGAGACCCAGTACTTC. The encoded protein is CASRRGTSGRSETQYF.

The V and J genes are TRBV11-3 and TRBJ2-1; TRBD2 matches at 12 bases. Germline V gene data show CDR1 as SGHNT and CDR2 as YENEEA. Unmatched junction bases numbered 11, after V lost 10 bases and J lost 10 bases. The CDR3 consists of 14 residues. This chain's CDR3 is CATSTSGSRMEQFF. In nucleotides, the CDR3 is TGTGCCACCTCGACTAGCGGGAGCCGAATGGAGCAGTTCTTC.

At least ten counts were recorded for this clonotype. The chain has TRBV7-2 and TRBJ2-2; maybe TRBD2 (5 bases). This CDR3 comprises 16 residues. Trimming removed 1 base from V and 2 bases from J, with 11 bases in between. Germline CDR1 is SGHTA and CDR2 is FQGNSA. In DNA, the CDR3 is TGTGCCAGCAGCTTAGTTGCGGGTCAAAACACCGGGGAGCTGTTTTTT. It is translated as CASSLVAGQNTGELFF.

The chain combines TRBV19 with TRBJ2-7; tentatively, D is TRBD1 (6 bases). This CDR3 has 16 residues. Germline V gene lookup returns CDR1 LNHDA and CDR2 SQIVND (reference sequence). V was pared by 3 bases and J by 3 bases, with 18 bases between. The DNA for the CDR3 is TGTGCCAGTAGTATGACAGGAAGACTACTCAGCTACGAGCAGTACTTC. The encoded protein is CASSMTGRLLSYEQYF.

Only a few counts were recorded for this clonotype. The rearrangement uses TRBV7-3 and TRBJ2-2, with D unclear. The V end lost 1 base, the J end lost 7 bases, and 4 bases lay between the germline ends. Germline V gives CDR1 SGHTA, CDR2 FQGTGA. CDR3 length: 12 amino acids. CDR3 loop: CASSLSGGELFF. For the CDR3, the DNA is TGTGCCAGCAGCTTAAGCGGCGGGGAGCTGTTTTTT.

This clonotype has only a few counts. The genes are TRBV6-2 or TRBV6-3 and TRBJ2-2, with D tentatively TRBD2 (6 bases). The CDR3 extends over 19 amino acids. V was pared by 5 bases and J by 0 bases, with 22 bases between. From germline, CDR1 is MNHEY and CDR2 SVGEGT. The CDR3 region is CASSGLFAAAGANTGELFF. For the CDR3, the DNA is TGTGCCAGCAGTGGGCTTTTTGCTGCAGCGGGCGCGAACACCGGGGAGCTGTTTTTT.

The V call is TRBV7-8, the J call TRBJ2-1; 9 positions match TRBD2. The CDR3 loop spans 15 amino acids. In germline, CDR1 is SGHVS, CDR2 FQNEAQ. Losses at the gene ends were 2 bases for V and 10 bases for J; bases not matched to a gene: 9. The CDR3 reads CASSLKVAGAWEQFF. CDR3 nucleotides: TGTGCCAGCAGCTTAAAGGTAGCGGGAGCATGGGAGCAGTTCTTC.

In its sample, this clonotype was seen many times. The chain has TRBV7-2 and TRBJ1-6; D unresolved. Trimming shortened V by 2 bases and J by 7 bases, and 3 bases separated the two germline ends. The CDR3 covers 12 residues. Germline values: CDR1 SGHTA, CDR2 FQGNSA. In DNA form, the CDR3 reads TGTGCCAGCAGCTTAAACAATTCACCCCTCCACTTT. It encodes CASSLNNSPLHF.

The sample holds a few counts of this clonotype. The CDR3 nucleotides are TGTGCCAGCAGAAAACCGGGACTCAGTGGCTACACCTTC. Protein: CASRKPGLSGYTF. The V gene is TRBV6-5, the J gene TRBJ1-2, with D maybe TRBD1 (5 bases). CDR1 is MNHEY and CDR2 is SVGAGI in the germline V gene. Trimming left V 6 bases short and J 7 bases short, with 15 bases between. The CDR3 runs to 13 residues.

This clonotype was detected only once. The V gene is TRBV20-1, the J gene TRBJ2-3; D may correspond to TRBD1 or TRBD2 (7 bases each). Germline V gives CDR1 DFQATT, CDR2 SNEGSKA (reference sequence). This CDR3 region has 13 residues. This CDR3 reads CRVSQGRADTQYF. For the CDR3, the DNA is TGCAGGGTCTCACAGGGGAGGGCAGATACGCAGTATTTT.

This clonotype has at least ten counts. The chain couples TRBV28 to TRBJ2-1; 14 bases line up with TRBD2. Germline CDR1 reads MDHEN; CDR2 reads SYDVKM. The junction had 4 bases not matched to a gene; V was cut back by 6 bases and J by 6 bases. The CDR3 sequence is 15 residues long. CDR3 residues: CASSLTSGRANEQFF. CDR3 sequence (DNA): TGTGCCAGCAGCTTGACTAGCGGGAGGGCCAATGAGCAGTTCTTC.

The rearrangement uses TRBV27 and TRBJ2-1, with no clear D. V lost 3 bases, J lost 0 bases, and 18 bases lay in between. Germline V gene lookup returns CDR1 MNHEY and CDR2 SMNVEV (reference sequence). This CDR3 spans 18 amino acids. CDR3 DNA sequence: TGTGCCAGCAGTTTGGTCGGCGGCGGCACCACCTCCTACAATGAGCAGTTCTTC. Protein product: CASSLVGGGTTSYNEQFF.

J is TRBJ2-4 and V is TRBV7-9; 13 bases fit TRBD2. Trimming took 5 bases from V and 1 from J; bases not matched to a gene: 14. CDR1 SEHNR and CDR2 FQNEAQ come from the germline V gene (reference sequence). This CDR3 is 20 amino acids long. The CDR3 sequence is CASSLNRLAGGGRAKNIQYF. The CDR3 bases are TGTGCCAGCAGCCTTAACCGACTAGCGGGAGGTGGTCGGGCCAAAAACATTCAGTACTTC. Full variable domain (outside the CDR3, taken from reference TRBV7-9 and TRBJ2-4): DTGVSQNPRHKITKRGQNVTFRCDPISEHNRLYWYRQTLGQGPEFLTYFQNEAQLEKSRLLSDRFSAERPKGSFSTLEIQRTEQGDSAMYLCASSLNRLAGGGRAKNIQYFGAGTRLSVL.

This chain joins TRBV6-1 and TRBJ1-4; D is ambiguous. V gave up 7 bases and J gave up 0 bases, with 12 bases separating them. This CDR3 is 15 amino acids long. Germline V gene lookup returns CDR1 MNHNS and CDR2 SASEGT. CDR3 residues: CASTRDPPTNEKLFF. For the CDR3, the DNA is TGTGCCAGCACTCGAGACCCCCCAACTAATGAAAAACTGTTTTTT.

This clonotype was counted a few times. The rearrangement joins TRBV7-6 to TRBJ2-3; 8 bases are a match to TRBD1. CDR3 length equals 16 residues. The J segment lost 2 bases and the V segment lost 8 bases, leaving 12 bases of the junction unmatched. The germline V gene encodes CDR1 SGHVS and CDR2 FNYEAQ. The CDR3 spells CASGSTDRADTDTQYF. CDR3 nucleotide sequence: TGTGCCAGCGGTTCCACGGACAGGGCCGACACAGATACGCAGTATTTT.

The chain couples TRBV7-8 to TRBJ2-3; 8 positions match TRBD2. The germline CDR1 and CDR2 sequences are SGHVS and FQNEAQ. The CDR3 is made up of 15 amino acids. After removal of 5 bases from V and 8 bases from J, the junction contained 12 bases not matched to a gene. CDR3 sequence (DNA): TGTGCCAGCAGCGCAACTAGCGGCCGAGGGGTTACGCAGTATTTT. Translating it yields CASSATSGRGVTQYF.

This clonotype has only one observation. This chain connects TRBV18 to TRBJ1-4, with D hard to call. The CDR3 sequence is 16 residues long. Between the trimmed V and J ends, which lost 4 bases and 4 bases, there was a span of 16 bases. Germline CDR1 and CDR2: KGHSH and LQKENI. The CDR3 region is CASSLFSATYNEKLFF. In DNA form, the CDR3 reads TGTGCCAGCTCACTATTCTCAGCGACATATAATGAAAAACTGTTTTTT.

This clonotype was observed a handful of times. The J gene is TRBJ1-5, the V gene TRBV12-3 or TRBV12-4, with 7 nucleotides matching TRBD1. This CDR3 spans 15 amino acids. The ends lost 4 bases at V and 3 bases at J; junction bases unmatched: 6. The chain's CDR3 is CASSSGTDYNQPQHF. CDR3 DNA: TGTGCCAGCAGTTCAGGGACAGATTACAATCAGCCCCAGCATTTT.

V gene TRBV5-4 combines with J gene TRBJ2-1; weak D call: TRBD2 (5 bases). Germline V gene data show CDR1 as SGHNT and CDR2 as YYREEE (reference sequence). V was shortened by 7 bases and J by 7 bases, with 21 bases between the two germline ends. This CDR3 spans 15 amino acids. CDR3 sequence (DNA): TGTGCCAGCTCCCCTGGGGAGCCCCATGAGAATGAGCAGTTCTTC. Residues: CASSPGEPHENEQFF.

This clonotype was picked up a small number of times. The genes are TRBV11-2 and TRBJ1-4; no reliable D call. This CDR3 is 16 amino acids long. In germline, CDR1 is SGHAT, CDR2 FQNNGV. V was trimmed by 1 base and J by 0 bases, leaving 9 bases between them. CDR3 bases: TGTGCCAGCAGCTTAGTGGGAACCTCAACTAATGAAAAACTGTTTTTT. Its translation is CASSLVGTSTNEKLFF.

The rearrangement joins TRBV3-1 to TRBJ2-7; maybe TRBD2 (7 bases). Between the trimmed V and J ends, which lost 5 bases and 7 bases, there was a span of 18 bases. This CDR3 is 14 amino acids long. Per the germline V gene, CDR1 is LGHDT and CDR2 is YNNKEL (reference sequence). CDR3 sequence reads: CASSGGAGAGEQYF. The CDR3 nucleotides read TGTGCCAGCAGCGGCGGGGCGGGGGCAGGGGAGCAGTACTTC.

The V and J genes are TRBV7-6 and TRBJ2-1; D is perhaps TRBD1 or TRBD2 (6 bases each). This CDR3 is 17 amino acids long. The V end lost 0 bases, the J end lost 0 bases, and 12 bases lay between the germline ends. Germline V gene sequence: CDR1 SGHVS, CDR2 FNYEAQ. CDR3 DNA: TGTGCCAGCAGCTTAGCCCGGGGGCTTAGCTCCTACAATGAGCAGTTCTTC. This gives the protein CASSLARGLSSYNEQFF.